The 26 T cell receptor beta chains presented below share a single source sample, sequenced in a study of control samples from healthy donors and cancer patients. Clones were read by immunoSEQ multiplex PCR, and TCRdb kept only the in-frame ones, dropping some. The sample has 80,000 to 85,000 clones, nearly 90% seen once; the top ten hold approximately 5.1%. The sequenced material came from blood. The origin of the receptors is a woman in her forties or fifties in good health.

The chain employs TRBV30 and TRBJ2-1; 15 nucleotides line up with TRBD2. The V segment lost 8 bases and the J segment 8 bases; nucleotides outside the gene matches: 4. The CDR3 consists of 13 residues. The germline CDR1 and CDR2 sequences are GTSNPN and SVGIG (reference sequence). In DNA form, the CDR3 reads TGTGCCGTGGGACTAGCGGGGGGCTATGAGCAGTTCTTC. Protein: CAVGLAGGYEQFF. Looking up the rest from reference TRBV30 and TRBJ2-1 gives the full variable domain: SQTIHQWPATLVQPVGSPLSLECTVEGTSNPNLYWYRQAAGRGLQLLFYSVGIGQISSEVPQNLSASRPQDRQFILSSKKLLLSDSGFYLCAVGLAGGYEQFFGPGTRLTVL.

The V and J genes are TRBV12-3 or TRBV12-4 and TRBJ1-5; D unresolved. Trimming stripped 5 bases from V and 6 bases from J, with 11 bases between. This CDR3 has 13 residues. DNA for the CDR3: TGTGCCAGCAGTATAAGGGTAGGTCAGCCCCAGCATTTT. This encodes CASSIRVGQPQHF.

The chain uses TRBV19 and TRBJ2-1, with 12 bases fitting TRBD2. Unmatched junction bases numbered 13, after V lost 10 bases and J lost 6 bases. Germline V CDR1 and CDR2: LNHDA, SQIVND (reference sequence). The CDR3 consists of 16 residues. This chain's CDR3 is CANSHYASGGANEQFF. The CDR3 DNA follows: TGTGCCAATAGCCATTACGCTAGCGGGGGGGCCAATGAGCAGTTCTTC.

The rearrangement uses TRBV4-1 and TRBJ1-6; D gene unclear. The CDR3 consists of 13 residues. Germline CDR1 reads MGHRA; CDR2 reads YSYEKL. Trimming removed 3 bases from V and 7 bases from J, with 7 bases in between. The CDR3 bases are TGCGCCAGCAGCCACCAGTTGAATTCACCCCTCCACTTT. Residues: CASSHQLNSPLHF.

J is TRBJ1-4 and V is TRBV7-2; the D gene is possibly TRBD1 (5 bases). V was trimmed by 5 bases and J by 0 bases, leaving 7 bases between them. The CDR3 consists of 14 residues. CDR1 and CDR2 from the germline V gene are SGHTA and FQGNSA. In DNA form, the CDR3 reads TGTGCCAGCAGCCGCAGGGCAACTAATGAAAAACTGTTTTTT. It yields the protein CASSRRATNEKLFF.

This rearrangement joins TRBV6-1 to TRBJ2-1, with 7 bases fitting TRBD1. After removal of 4 bases from V and 4 bases from J, the junction contained 13 bases not matched to a gene. Germline loops: CDR1 MNHNS, CDR2 SASEGT. CDR3 length: 17 residues. CDR3 nucleotides: TGTGCCAGCAGTGTCGATGGGTCGGGACAGATGTACAATGAGCAGTTCTTC. Its translation is CASSVDGSGQMYNEQFF.

The chain combines TRBV6-5 with TRBJ2-3, with D perhaps matching TRBD1 (6 bases). The germline V gene encodes CDR1 MNHEY and CDR2 SVGAGI. This CDR3 contains 11 residues. V was cut by 10 bases and J by 6 bases, with 11 bases left in between. CDR3 loop: CATGQFDTQYF. For the CDR3, the DNA is TGTGCCACCGGACAGTTTGATACGCAGTATTTT.

This clone showed up just once. The J gene is TRBJ1-5, the V gene TRBV15, with D possibly being TRBD1 (6 bases). This CDR3 region has 16 residues. Trimming shortened V by 0 bases and J by 7 bases, and 16 bases separated the two germline ends. Germline V lookup: CDR1 LNHNV, CDR2 YYDKDF (reference sequence). CDR3 sequence reads: CATSREVRGQYQPQHF. The CDR3, as DNA: TGTGCCACCAGCAGAGAAGTCCGGGGACAATACCAGCCCCAGCATTTT.

This clone was seen only a few times. For the CDR3, the DNA is TGTGCCAGCAGCTTTGAAAGGGCTAATTCACCCCTCCACTTT. Amino acid sequence: CASSFERANSPLHF. The chain joins TRBV5-4 to TRBJ1-6; no clear D. Germline V gene data show CDR1 as SGHNT and CDR2 as YYREEE (reference sequence). The V gene lost 2 bases and the J gene lost 6 bases, with 9 bases spanning the gap. The CDR3 is 14 amino acids.

This rearrangement joins TRBV10-2 to TRBJ1-1, with TRBD1 as a possible D gene (5 bases). V dropped 4 bases and J dropped 1 base, with 13 bases sitting between them. Germline loops: CDR1 WSHSY, CDR2 SAAADI. The length of the CDR3 is 15 residues. The CDR3 here is CASSGLDTANTEAFF. For the CDR3, the DNA is TGCGCCAGCAGTGGGTTGGACACGGCGAACACTGAAGCTTTCTTT.

The CDR3 sequence: CASSNRGGSTDTQYF. In nucleotides, the CDR3 is TGTGCCAGCAGTAACAGGGGGGGAAGCACAGATACGCAGTATTTT. This chain connects TRBV6-5 to TRBJ2-3; D may be TRBD1 (8 bases). Trimming took 5 bases from V and 0 from J, leaving 12 bases between them. Germline CDR1 MNHEY, CDR2 SVGAGI. The CDR3 consists of 15 residues.

The chain recombines TRBV7-9 with TRBJ1-4; possibly TRBD1 for D (5 bases). Germline CDR1 and CDR2: SEHNR and FQNEAQ (reference sequence). V gave up 1 base and J gave up 14 bases, with 11 bases separating them. CDR3 length: 12 residues. The chain's CDR3 is CASSLVIQVLFF. CDR3 bases: TGTGCCAGCAGCTTAGTCATACAGGTGCTGTTTTTT.

This chain connects TRBV5-1 to TRBJ2-7; D is unresolved. The CDR3 consists of 15 residues. Germline V gives CDR1 SGHRS, CDR2 YFSETQ. The germline V and J ends were trimmed by 1 base and 2 bases, with 13 bases remaining between them. CDR3 DNA: TGCGCCAGCAGCTTGACCGGACCACCCACCTACGAGCAGTACTTC. It specifies CASSLTGPPTYEQYF. Full variable domain (missing parts from reference TRBV5-1 and TRBJ2-7): KAGVTQTPRYLIKTRGQQVTLSCSPISGHRSVSWYQQTPGQGLQFLFEYFSETQRNKGNFPGRFSGRQFSNSRSEMNVSTLELGDSALYLCASSLTGPPTYEQYFGPGTRLTVT.

CDR3: CASSYVSAAGNQPQHF. The CDR3 DNA is TGTGCCAGCAGTTACGTCTCGGCAGCCGGCAATCAGCCCCAGCATTTT. The J gene is TRBJ1-5, the V gene TRBV6-2 or TRBV6-3; D uncertain. Germline CDR1 is MNHEY and CDR2 is SVGEGT. The CDR3 is 16 amino acids. V lost 2 bases and J 2 bases, leaving 13 bases between the germline ends.

The chain recombines TRBV7-9 with TRBJ2-3; D is unclear. V lost 2 bases and J lost 1, with 7 bases in between. The germline V gene has CDR1 SEHNR and CDR2 FQNEAQ (reference sequence). The CDR3 has 14 amino acids. The CDR3, as DNA: TGTGCCAGCAGCTTAACTGGAGGCACAGATACGCAGTATTTT. Translated, it gives CASSLTGGTDTQYF.

The rearrangement joins TRBV7-8 to TRBJ2-7; TRBD1 matches 7 bases. The CDR3 is 13 amino acids. V lost 5 bases, J lost 5 bases, and 6 bases stayed unmatched. Germline V CDR1 and CDR2: SGHVS, FQNEAQ. The CDR3 DNA is TGTGCCAGCAGCGAAACAGGGGCCAACGAGCAGTACTTC. It is translated as CASSETGANEQYF.

The genes are TRBV20-1 and TRBJ1-5; a possible D gene is TRBD1 (5 bases). The CDR3 sequence is 15 residues long. Trimming removed 3 bases at V and 8 bases at J, with 20 bases between. Per germline, CDR1 DFQATT and CDR2 SNEGSKA (reference sequence). The CDR3 is CSASQGARRIEPQHF. CDR3 DNA: TGCAGTGCTAGTCAGGGAGCGCGGAGGATCGAGCCCCAGCATTTT.

V gene TRBV30 combines with J gene TRBJ2-7; 8 bases agree with TRBD1. V was pared by 0 bases and J by 2 bases, with 3 bases of the junction left unmatched. Germline CDR1 reads GTSNPN; CDR2 reads SVGIG (reference sequence). The CDR3 runs to 14 residues. CDR3 amino acids: CAWSVQGGTYEQYF. The CDR3 DNA reads as TGTGCCTGGAGTGTACAGGGGGGAACCTACGAGCAGTACTTC.

The V gene is TRBV18, the J gene TRBJ2-7, with D unclear. Between the trimmed V and J ends, which lost 3 bases and 0 bases, there was a span of 9 bases. CDR1 is KGHSH and CDR2 is LQKENI in the germline V gene. The CDR3 runs 14 residues. The chain's CDR3 is CASSPEASSYEQYF. CDR3 nucleotide sequence: TGTGCCAGCTCACCCGAGGCTAGCTCCTACGAGCAGTACTTC. Based on the CDR3 plus reference TRBV18 and TRBJ2-7, the full variable domain is NAGVMQNPRHLVRRRGQEARLRCSPMKGHSHVYWYRQLPEEGLKFMVYLQKENIIDESGMPKERFSAEFPKEGPSILRIQQVVRGDSAAYFCASSPEASSYEQYFGPGTRLTVT.

V and J are TRBV6-1 and TRBJ2-3; D call uncertain. The V and J ends lost 3 bases and 4 bases respectively, with 8 bases between them. This CDR3 region has 13 residues. Germline CDR1 and CDR2: MNHNS and SASEGT. The CDR3 nucleotides are TGTGCCAGCAGTGAGTTCAGCCCAGATACGCAGTATTTT. It is translated as CASSEFSPDTQYF.

The gene calls are TRBV4-1 and TRBJ1-6; no clear D. The CDR3 sequence is 17 residues long. Deletions cut 1 base from V and 7 bases from J, with 17 bases between. CDR1 is MGHRA, CDR2 YSYEKL, per germline. In DNA, the CDR3 is TGCGCCAGCAGCCAAGGACTAGAAATTCTGGCAAATTCACCCCTCCACTTT. Its protein is CASSQGLEILANSPLHF.

This clone was detected once. CDR3 loop: CASSRPGGNTEAFF. CDR3 in DNA: TGTGCCAGCAGTCGCCCAGGTGGGAACACTGAAGCTTTCTTT. This chain joins TRBV6-5 and TRBJ1-1; the D is unclear. Germline values: CDR1 MNHEY, CDR2 SVGAGI. CDR3 length: 14 residues. Trimming removed 5 bases at V and 1 base at J, with 11 bases between.

The chain combines TRBV18 with TRBJ1-5; D gene uncertain. From germline, CDR1 is KGHSH and CDR2 LQKENI. CDR3 size: 14 residues. Trimming removed 2 bases from V and 6 bases from J, with 11 bases in between. CDR3 in amino acids: CASSPADVGQPQHF. CDR3 nucleotide sequence: TGTGCCAGCTCACCAGCCGACGTCGGTCAGCCCCAGCATTTT.

Here the CDR3 DNA reads TGTGCCAGCAGTTACCCCCAGACCTACAATGAGCAGTTCTTC. Protein product: CASSYPQTYNEQFF. This chain links TRBV6-2 or TRBV6-3 with TRBJ2-1, with D uncertain. Trimming cost V 2 bases and J 2 bases, with 7 bases left between them. The germline V gene encodes CDR1 MNHEY and CDR2 SVGEGT. The CDR3 consists of 14 residues.

The chain couples TRBV6-5 to TRBJ2-1; no clear D gene. Germline values: CDR1 MNHEY, CDR2 SVGAGI. Trimming took off 0 bases at V and 7 bases at J, with 4 bases between the two ends. CDR3 length equals 12 residues. The DNA of the CDR3 is TGTGCCAGCAGTTACTCGAGAAATGAGCAGTTCTTC. Protein: CASSYSRNEQFF.

The chain links TRBV6-5 to TRBJ2-3, with D possibly being TRBD2 (5 bases). There are 15 residues in the CDR3. Trimming shortened V by 4 bases and J by 4 bases, and 15 bases separated the two germline ends. The germline V gene encodes CDR1 MNHEY and CDR2 SVGAGI. CDR3 sequence (DNA): TGTGCCAGCAGTTCGGGGATCGCGTCCCCAGATACGCAGTATTTT. This sequence encodes CASSSGIASPDTQYF.